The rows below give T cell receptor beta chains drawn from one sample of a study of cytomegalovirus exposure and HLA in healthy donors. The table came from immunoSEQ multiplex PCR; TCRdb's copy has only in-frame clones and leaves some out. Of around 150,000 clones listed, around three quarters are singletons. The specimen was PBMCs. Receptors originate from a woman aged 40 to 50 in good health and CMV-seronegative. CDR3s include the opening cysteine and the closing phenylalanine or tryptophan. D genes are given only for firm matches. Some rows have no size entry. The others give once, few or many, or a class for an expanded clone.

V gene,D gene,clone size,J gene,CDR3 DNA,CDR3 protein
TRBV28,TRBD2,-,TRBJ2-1,TGTGCCAGCAGCTTTAGCGGGAGTGAGCAGTTCTTC,CASSFSGSEQFF
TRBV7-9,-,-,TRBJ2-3,TGTGCCAGCAGCTTATCCCCTTCAGATACGCAGTATTTT,CASSLSPSDTQYF
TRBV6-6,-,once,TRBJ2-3,TGTGCCAGCAGTTACGAAGGGGCCCGGAGCACAGATACGCAGTATTTT,CASSYEGARSTDTQYF
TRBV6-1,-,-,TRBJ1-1,TGTGCCAGCAGCCCAGGGGTGGGGTACACTGAAGCTTTCTTT,CASSPGVGYTEAFF
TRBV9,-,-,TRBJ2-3,TGTGCCAGCAGCGTATTAAGCACAGATACGCAGTATTTT,CASSVLSTDTQYF
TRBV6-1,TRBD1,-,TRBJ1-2,TGTGCCAGCAGTGAAGGGGGACAGAACTATGGCTACACCTTC,CASSEGGQNYGYTF
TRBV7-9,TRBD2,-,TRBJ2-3,TGTGCCAGCAGTCCTAATAGCGGGACCACAGATACGCAGTATTTT,CASSPNSGTTDTQYF
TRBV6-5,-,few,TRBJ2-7,TGTGCCAGCAGAGACAGCTCTAGGGACGAGCAGTACTTC,CASRDSSRDEQYF
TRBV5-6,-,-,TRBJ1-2,TGTGCCAGCAGCTTACAGGGCTACTATGGCTACACCTTC,CASSLQGYYGYTF
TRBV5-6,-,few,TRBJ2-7,TGTGCCAGCAGCTTGGGAGGGTGGAAATCCTACGAGCAGTACTTC,CASSLGGWKSYEQYF
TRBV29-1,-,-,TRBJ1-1,TGCAGCGCCTACGGAGTGAGCCCTGAAGCTTTCTTT,CSAYGVSPEAFF
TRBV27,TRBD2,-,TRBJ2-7,TGTGCCAGAGGGACTAGCGGGAGGCTACGACCCTCCTACGAGCAGTACTTC,CARGTSGRLRPSYEQYF
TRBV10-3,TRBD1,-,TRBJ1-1,TGTGCCATCAGTGAGTCTGAGGGACAGAGAAACACTGAAGCTTTCTTT,CAISESEGQRNTEAFF